The rows below give T cell receptor beta chains drawn from one sample of a study of vaccination effects on CD4 cells after COVID-19. These TCRs' antigens remain unknown. Clones were read by immunoSEQ multiplex PCR, and TCRdb kept only the in-frame ones, dropping some. This sample has about 73,000 clones; around 69% occur once, and the top ten carry approximately 2.2%. The sample in question was CD4+ T cells from PBMCs cultured without peptide, obtained after COVID-19 vaccination. The source is a human donor who received a COVID-19 vaccine. CDR3s include the opening cysteine and the closing phenylalanine or tryptophan. D genes are given only for firm matches. Clone size, where shown, is once, few, many, or a class for clones that have expanded.

D	size	V	length	J	DNA	CDR3
.	.	TRBV27	15	TRBJ2-2	TGTGCCAGCAGTTTACTAGTTAGTGGCACCGGGGAGCTGTTTTTT	CASSLLVSGTGELFF
TRBD1	.	TRBV6-5	15	TRBJ1-6	TGTGCCAGCAGTTACGACGGGACAGGGTCCTCACCCCTCCACTTT	CASSYDGTGSSPLHF
.	.	TRBV5-1	14	TRBJ1-2	TGCGCCAGCAGCTTGATTTCTTGGAGCGGGGGCTACACCTTC	CASSLISWSGGYTF
.	few	TRBV12-3/TRBV12-4	13	TRBJ2-6	TGTGCCAGCAGTTTCGCAGGGGCCAACGTCCTGACTTTC	CASSFAGANVLTF
.	.	TRBV6-5	15	TRBJ1-5	TGTGCCAGCAGTTACTCGGGCGGGAGCAATCAGCCCCAGCATTTT	CASSYSGGSNQPQHF
TRBD1	.	TRBV7-8	17	TRBJ1-1	TGTGCCAGCAGCTTCCGGGACAGAATATGGGTGAACACTGAAGCTTTCTTT	CASSFRDRIWVNTEAFF
TRBD2	.	TRBV30	15	TRBJ2-3	TGTGCCTGGAACCCTAGCGGGGGGGCCGCAGATACGCAGTATTTT	CAWNPSGGAADTQYF
.	.	TRBV4-1	16	TRBJ2-1	TGCGCCAGCAGCCAAACCAGGGAGGGGGGTTACAATGAGCAGTTCTTC	CASSQTREGGYNEQFF
.	few	TRBV27	12	TRBJ1-1	TGTGCCAGCAGGGTGAGAGACACTGAAGCTTTCTTT	CASRVRDTEAFF
.	few	TRBV7-2	14	TRBJ1-2	TGTGCCAGCAGCTTAGTGGGGGTCGGCTATGGCTACACCTTC	CASSLVGVGYGYTF
.	once	TRBV7-8	16	TRBJ1-1	TGTGCCAGCAGCTTCGATGGACGCGTGAAAAACACTGAAGCTTTCTTT	CASSFDGRVKNTEAFF
.	few	TRBV4-1	17	TRBJ1-4	TGCGCCAGCAGCCGATTAGGACGGGGGCAGGGGAGTGAAAAACTGTTTTTT	CASSRLGRGQGSEKLFF
.	.	TRBV2	15	TRBJ1-5	TGTGCCAGCAGTGAATTTGGGCATAGCAATCAGCCCCAGCATTTT	CASSEFGHSNQPQHF
TRBD2	.	TRBV5-1	14	TRBJ2-5	TGCGCCACCAAACTGACTAGCGGGCAAGAGACCCAGTACTTC	CATKLTSGQETQYF
.	.	TRBV4-1	16	TRBJ1-6	TGCGCCAGCAGCCAACAGAGGACACTCTACGGGACACCCCTCCACTTT	CASSQQRTLYGTPLHF
TRBD1	.	TRBV19	16	TRBJ1-5	TGTGCCAGTACCAGGACAGGACACAATAGCAATCAGCCCCAGCATTTT	CASTRTGHNSNQPQHF
TRBD2	.	TRBV5-5	14	TRBJ2-1	TGTGCCAGCAGCTTTAGCGGGGGGGCCAATGAGCAGTTCTTC	CASSFSGGANEQFF
.	.	TRBV6-1	16	TRBJ2-4	TGTGCCAGCAGTGAAGCGCTGGGGCTGGACAAAAACATTCAGTACTTC	CASSEALGLDKNIQYF
.	.	TRBV6-2/TRBV6-3	13	TRBJ1-2	TGTGCCAGCAGTTACCGCGGGGCTCACGGCTACACCTTC	CASSYRGAHGYTF
.	.	TRBV2	14	TRBJ1-4	TGTGCCAGCAGTGAAGCTACAGCGCTTGAAAAACTGTTTTTT	CASSEATALEKLFF
.	once	TRBV18	16	TRBJ1-4	TGTGCCAGCTCCCCTCTGGTGGGGGGAGGAAATGAAAAACTGTTTTTT	CASSPLVGGGNEKLFF
.	.	TRBV15	15	TRBJ2-5	TGTGCCACCAGCAGAGGAACAGGGATTAGGGAGACCCAGTACTTC	CATSRGTGIRETQYF
.	.	TRBV6-5	14	TRBJ2-1	TGTGCCAGCCGATCCGGGGGGCCCTACAATGAGCAGTTCTTC	CASRSGGPYNEQFF
.	few	TRBV19	12	TRBJ1-6	TGTGCCATTGGGGGGCGAGGTTCACCCCTCCACTTT	CAIGGRGSPLHF
.	few	TRBV9	14	TRBJ2-2	TGTGCCAGCAGCGTAGTGAGCAACACCGGGGAGCTGTTTTTT	CASSVVSNTGELFF
TRBD1	.	TRBV6-2/TRBV6-3	14	TRBJ1-6	TGTGCCAGCAGTTGGACAGGGGGAAATTCACCCCTCCACTTT	CASSWTGGNSPLHF
.	.	TRBV7-8	17	TRBJ1-2	TGTGCCAGCAGCTTAGGAACCGGGACAAGCAAAGTCTATGGCTACACCTTC	CASSLGTGTSKVYGYTF
.	.	TRBV5-5	15	TRBJ2-2	TGTGCCAGCAGCTTTTTTTTCCAGAACACCGGGGAGCTGTTTTTT	CASSFFFQNTGELFF
TRBD1	.	TRBV18	16	TRBJ2-2	TGTGCCAGCTCACCCGACAGGGTTATGAACACCGGGGAGCTGTTTTTT	CASSPDRVMNTGELFF
.	.	TRBV24-1	18	TRBJ2-2	TGTGCCACCAGTGATTTGCTTTCAGGACACTTGAACACCGGGGAGCTGTTTTTT	CATSDLLSGHLNTGELFF
TRBD1	.	TRBV6-5	15	TRBJ2-2	TGTGCCAGCAGTTACGCAGGGGGATTTGTCGGGGAGCTGTTTTTT	CASSYAGGFVGELFF
.	few	TRBV7-9	14	TRBJ1-1	TGTGCCAGCAGCTTAGCTCCAGCGAACACTGAAGCTTTCTTT	CASSLAPANTEAFF
.	.	TRBV19	19	TRBJ1-5	TGTGCCAGTAGTATAGATCCCTCTACGACAGGTTTGTTAGGTCAGCCCCAGCATTTT	CASSIDPSTTGLLGQPQHF
TRBD1	.	TRBV11-2	15	TRBJ2-2	TGTGCCAGCAGACCCGGGACAGTATTCACCGGGGAGCTGTTTTTT	CASRPGTVFTGELFF
.	once	TRBV7-2	16	TRBJ2-6	TGTGCCAGCAGCCCCCGAACAGGGACTGGGGCCAACGTCCTGACTTTC	CASSPRTGTGANVLTF
TRBD1	few	TRBV30	13	TRBJ2-5	TGTGCCCGCGCACAGGGGGTCCAAGAGACCCAGTACTTC	CARAQGVQETQYF
.	.	TRBV2	13	TRBJ1-4	TGTGCCAGCAGCCTACAAGGGGCGGAAAAACTGTTTTTT	CASSLQGAEKLFF